This T cell receptor beta chain comes out of a study of HIV-infected patients and healthy controls. Turning to the study itself: All patients had undetectable virus after a further year of therapy, about 70% of the 16 by the second bleed. Study-level findings and limits: The authors saw processing only sixteen HIV-infected individuals as a major limitation on generality.

This clonotype was found a few times. Antigen unknown. Germline-derived CDR1 and CDR2 are SGHDN and FVKESK. V was clipped by 0 bases and J by 2 bases; unmatched bases: 11. The CDR3 contains 19 residues. 500 ng RNA was reverse transcribed with alpha and beta constant-region primers. Using multiplexing indices, alpha and beta chain libraries were generated apart by chain-specific third strand synthesis. One primer pair amplified all rearrangements per chain; each cDNA got molecular barcodes. A 12-nucleotide barcode per molecule came from two concatenated random hexamers added pre-amplification. A single record per CDR3 protein comes from TCRdb applying MiXCR to the 5' RACE reads. The sample includes some 8,600 distinct CDR3 sequences, roughly 6% seen only once; the top ten take about 22%. No cell fractionation was done, so the repertoire covers all unsorted peripheral blood T cells.

The sequenced sample was blood, obtained before antiretroviral therapy. The source of this sequence is an adult with HIV infection. The chain employs TRBV14 and TRBJ2-7, with 12 bases matching TRBD2. The CDR3 DNA sequence: TGTGCCAGCAGCCAAGAACACACTAGCGGGGGGCTCCCACCCTACGAGCAGTACTTC. Translation: CASSQEHTSGGLPPYEQYF.